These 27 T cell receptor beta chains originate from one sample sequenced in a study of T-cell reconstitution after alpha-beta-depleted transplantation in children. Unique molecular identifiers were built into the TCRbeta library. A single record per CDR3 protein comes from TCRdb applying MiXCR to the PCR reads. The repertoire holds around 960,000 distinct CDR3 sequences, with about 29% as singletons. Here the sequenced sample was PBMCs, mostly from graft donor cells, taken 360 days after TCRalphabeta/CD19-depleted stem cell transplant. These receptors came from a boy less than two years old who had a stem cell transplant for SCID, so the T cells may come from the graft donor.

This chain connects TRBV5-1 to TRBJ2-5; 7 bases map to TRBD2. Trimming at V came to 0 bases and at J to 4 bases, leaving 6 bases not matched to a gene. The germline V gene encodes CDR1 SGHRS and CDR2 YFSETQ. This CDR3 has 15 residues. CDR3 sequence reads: CASSLGTSRGETQYF. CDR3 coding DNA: TGCGCCAGCAGCTTGGGGACTAGTAGGGGAGAGACCCAGTACTTC.

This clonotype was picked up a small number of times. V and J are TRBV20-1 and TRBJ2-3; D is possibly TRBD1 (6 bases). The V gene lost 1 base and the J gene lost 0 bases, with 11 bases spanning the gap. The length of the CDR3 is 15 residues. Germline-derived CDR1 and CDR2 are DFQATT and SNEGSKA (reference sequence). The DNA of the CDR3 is TGCAGTGCTAGAGGGACAGCCCCTAGCACAGATACGCAGTATTTT. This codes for CSARGTAPSTDTQYF.

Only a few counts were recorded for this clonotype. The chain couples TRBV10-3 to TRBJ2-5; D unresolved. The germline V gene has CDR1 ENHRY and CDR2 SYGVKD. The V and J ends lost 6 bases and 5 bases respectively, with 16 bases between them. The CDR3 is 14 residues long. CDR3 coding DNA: TGTGCCATCAGCCCCACTGACTCTCGGGAGACCCAGTACTTC. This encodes CAISPTDSRETQYF.

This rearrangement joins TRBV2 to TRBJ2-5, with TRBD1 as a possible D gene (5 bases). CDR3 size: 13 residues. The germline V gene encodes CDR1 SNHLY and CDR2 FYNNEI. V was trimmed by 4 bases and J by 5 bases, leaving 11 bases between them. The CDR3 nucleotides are TGTGCCAGCAGTGGCCAGGGTTTTGAGACCCAGTACTTC. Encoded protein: CASSGQGFETQYF.

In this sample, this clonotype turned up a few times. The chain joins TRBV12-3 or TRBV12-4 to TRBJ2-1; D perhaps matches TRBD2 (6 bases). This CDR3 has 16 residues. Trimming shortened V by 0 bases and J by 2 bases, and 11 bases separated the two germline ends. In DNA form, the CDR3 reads TGTGCCAGCAGTTTAGCGCTGGGGGAGGCCTACAATGAGCAGTTCTTC. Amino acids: CASSLALGEAYNEQFF.

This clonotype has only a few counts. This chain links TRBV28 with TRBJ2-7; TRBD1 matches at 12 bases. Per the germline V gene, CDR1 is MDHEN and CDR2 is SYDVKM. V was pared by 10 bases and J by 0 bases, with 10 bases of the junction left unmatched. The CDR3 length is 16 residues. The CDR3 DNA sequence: TGTGCCACCCGGGGGCCGGGACAGGGGGCCTCCTACGAGCAGTACTTC. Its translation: CATRGPGQGASYEQYF.

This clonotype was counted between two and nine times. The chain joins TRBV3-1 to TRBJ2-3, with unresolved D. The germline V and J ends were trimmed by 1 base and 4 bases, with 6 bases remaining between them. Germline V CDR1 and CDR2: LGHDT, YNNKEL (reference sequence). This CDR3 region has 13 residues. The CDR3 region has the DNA TGTGCCAGCAGCCAAGCGGTGCCAGATACGCAGTATTTT. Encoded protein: CASSQAVPDTQYF.

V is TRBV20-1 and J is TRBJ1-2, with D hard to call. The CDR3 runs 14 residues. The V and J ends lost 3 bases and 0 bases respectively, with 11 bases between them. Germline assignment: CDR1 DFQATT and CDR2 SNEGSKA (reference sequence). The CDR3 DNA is TGCAGTGCTAGTGGCAGGTGGTCTAACTATGGCTACACCTTC. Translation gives CSASGRWSNYGYTF.

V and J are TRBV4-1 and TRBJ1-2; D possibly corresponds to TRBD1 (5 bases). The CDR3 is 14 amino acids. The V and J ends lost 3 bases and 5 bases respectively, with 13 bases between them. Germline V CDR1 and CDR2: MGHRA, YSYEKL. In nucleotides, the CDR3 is TGCGCCAGCAGCCAGGGTGTACGGGGGTATGGCTACACCTTC. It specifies CASSQGVRGYGYTF.

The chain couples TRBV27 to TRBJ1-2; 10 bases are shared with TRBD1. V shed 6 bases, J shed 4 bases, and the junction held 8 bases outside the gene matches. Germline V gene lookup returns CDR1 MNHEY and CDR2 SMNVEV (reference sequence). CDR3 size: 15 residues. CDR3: CASSPRDRGGYGYTF. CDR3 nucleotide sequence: TGTGCCAGCAGCCCTCGGGACAGGGGCGGCTATGGCTACACCTTC.

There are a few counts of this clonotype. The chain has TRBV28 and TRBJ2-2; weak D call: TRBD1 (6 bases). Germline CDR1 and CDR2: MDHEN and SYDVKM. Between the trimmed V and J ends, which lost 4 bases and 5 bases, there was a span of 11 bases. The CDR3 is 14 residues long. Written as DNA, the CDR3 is TGTGCCAGCAGTTCCACAGGGTTGACCGGGGAGCTGTTTTTT. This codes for CASSSTGLTGELFF.

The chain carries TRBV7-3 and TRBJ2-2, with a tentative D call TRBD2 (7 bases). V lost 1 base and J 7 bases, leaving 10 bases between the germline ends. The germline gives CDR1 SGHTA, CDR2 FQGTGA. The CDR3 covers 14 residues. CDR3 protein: CASSLRGGIGELFF. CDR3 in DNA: TGTGCCAGCAGCTTAAGGGGGGGCATCGGGGAGCTGTTTTTT. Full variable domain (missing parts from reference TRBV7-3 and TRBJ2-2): GAGVSQTPSNKVTEKGKYVELRCDPISGHTALYWYRQSLGQGPEFLIYFQGTGAADDSGLPNDRFFAVRPEGSVSTLKIQRTERGDSAVYLCASSLRGGIGELFFGEGSRLTVL.

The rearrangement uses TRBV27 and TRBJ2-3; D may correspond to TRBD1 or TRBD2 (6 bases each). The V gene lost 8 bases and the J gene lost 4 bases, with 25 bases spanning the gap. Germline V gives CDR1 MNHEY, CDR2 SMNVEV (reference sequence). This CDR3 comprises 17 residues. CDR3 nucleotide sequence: TGTGCCAGCCACCCTGTGGGGGGCGAGTTGTACGCAGATACGCAGTATTTT. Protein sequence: CASHPVGGELYADTQYF.

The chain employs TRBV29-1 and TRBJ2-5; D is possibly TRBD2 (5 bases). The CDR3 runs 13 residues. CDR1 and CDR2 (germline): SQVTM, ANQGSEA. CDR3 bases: TGCAGTGTATCAGGAGACCTCGGGGTCGCCCAGTACTTC. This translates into CSVSGDLGVAQYF.

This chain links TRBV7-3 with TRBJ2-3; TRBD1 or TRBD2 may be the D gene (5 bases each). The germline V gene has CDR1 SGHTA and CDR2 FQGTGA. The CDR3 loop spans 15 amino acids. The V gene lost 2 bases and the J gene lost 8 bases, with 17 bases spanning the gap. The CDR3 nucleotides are TGTGCCAGCAGCTTAGCAACGGTTGTAGGGACTACGCAGTATTTT. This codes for CASSLATVVGTTQYF.

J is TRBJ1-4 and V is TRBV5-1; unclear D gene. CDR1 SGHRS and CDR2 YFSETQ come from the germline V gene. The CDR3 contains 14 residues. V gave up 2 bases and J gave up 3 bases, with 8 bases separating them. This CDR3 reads CASSFPEPNEKLFF. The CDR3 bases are TGCGCCAGCAGCTTCCCGGAGCCTAATGAAAAACTGTTTTTT.

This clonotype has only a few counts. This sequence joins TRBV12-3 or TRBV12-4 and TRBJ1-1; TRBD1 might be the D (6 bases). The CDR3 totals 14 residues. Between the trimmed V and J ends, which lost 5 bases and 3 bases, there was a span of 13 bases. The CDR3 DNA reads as TGTGCCAGCAGTGGACGCAGGGGACACACTGAAGCTTTCTTT. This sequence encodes CASSGRRGHTEAFF.

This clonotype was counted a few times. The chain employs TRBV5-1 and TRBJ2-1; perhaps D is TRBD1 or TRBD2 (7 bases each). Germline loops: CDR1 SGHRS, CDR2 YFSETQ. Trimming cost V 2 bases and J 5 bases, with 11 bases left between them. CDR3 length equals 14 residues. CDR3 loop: CASSFQGGNNEQFF. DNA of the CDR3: TGCGCCAGCAGCTTTCAGGGGGGGAACAATGAGCAGTTCTTC.

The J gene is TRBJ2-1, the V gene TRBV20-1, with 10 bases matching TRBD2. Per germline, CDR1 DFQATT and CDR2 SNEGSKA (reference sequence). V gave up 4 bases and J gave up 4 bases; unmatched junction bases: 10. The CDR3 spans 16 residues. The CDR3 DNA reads TGCAGTGCTATAAGCGGGGGGGCTTCCTGGTACAATGAGCAGTTCTTC. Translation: CSAISGGASWYNEQFF.

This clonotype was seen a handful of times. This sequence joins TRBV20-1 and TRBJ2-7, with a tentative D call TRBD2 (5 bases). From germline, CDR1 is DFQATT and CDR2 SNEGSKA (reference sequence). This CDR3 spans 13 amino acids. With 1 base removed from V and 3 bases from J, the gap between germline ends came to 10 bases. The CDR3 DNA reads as TGCAGTGCTAGAGGCGGGTTCAACTACGAGCAGTACTTC. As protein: CSARGGFNYEQYF.

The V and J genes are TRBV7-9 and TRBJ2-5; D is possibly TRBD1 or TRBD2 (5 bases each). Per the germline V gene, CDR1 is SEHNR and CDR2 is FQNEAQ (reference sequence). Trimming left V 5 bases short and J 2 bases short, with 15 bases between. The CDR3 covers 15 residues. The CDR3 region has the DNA TGTGCCAGCAGCCCATACCGGGACGGTCAAGAGACCCAGTACTTC. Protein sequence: CASSPYRDGQETQYF.

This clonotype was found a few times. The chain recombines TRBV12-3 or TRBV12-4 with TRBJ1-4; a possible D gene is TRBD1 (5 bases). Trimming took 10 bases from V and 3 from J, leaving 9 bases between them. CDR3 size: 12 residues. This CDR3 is CATGGANEKLFF. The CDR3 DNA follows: TGTGCCACGGGGGGGGCTAATGAAAAACTGTTTTTT.

CDR3 nucleotides: TGCGCCAGCATGGTGGGGACAGATTCCGGTTGGGAGCAGTACTTC. Translating it yields CASMVGTDSGWEQYF. This sequence joins TRBV5-1 and TRBJ2-7; 7 bases align to TRBD1. J was trimmed by 7 bases and V by 6 bases; bases with no gene match: 16. The CDR3 covers 15 residues. Germline V gene lookup returns CDR1 SGHRS and CDR2 YFSETQ.

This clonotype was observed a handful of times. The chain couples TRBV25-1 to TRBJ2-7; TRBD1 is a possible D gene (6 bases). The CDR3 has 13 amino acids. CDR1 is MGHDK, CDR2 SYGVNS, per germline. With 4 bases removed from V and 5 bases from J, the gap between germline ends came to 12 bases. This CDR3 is CASSVTGNNEQYF. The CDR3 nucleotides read TGTGCCAGCAGTGTTACAGGGAACAACGAGCAGTACTTC.

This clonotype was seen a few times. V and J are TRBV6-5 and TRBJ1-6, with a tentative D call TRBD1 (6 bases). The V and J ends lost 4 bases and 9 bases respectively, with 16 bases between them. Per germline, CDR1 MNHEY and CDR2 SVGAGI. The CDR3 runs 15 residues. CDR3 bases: TGTGCCAGCAGTTCTCTTACGGGGGGCACTTCACCCCTCCACTTT. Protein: CASSSLTGGTSPLHF.

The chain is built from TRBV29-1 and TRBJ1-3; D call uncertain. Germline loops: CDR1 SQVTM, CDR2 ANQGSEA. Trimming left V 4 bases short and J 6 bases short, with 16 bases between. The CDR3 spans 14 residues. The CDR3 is CSVAARNFENTIYF. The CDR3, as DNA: TGCAGCGTTGCGGCCCGGAACTTCGAAAACACCATATATTTT.

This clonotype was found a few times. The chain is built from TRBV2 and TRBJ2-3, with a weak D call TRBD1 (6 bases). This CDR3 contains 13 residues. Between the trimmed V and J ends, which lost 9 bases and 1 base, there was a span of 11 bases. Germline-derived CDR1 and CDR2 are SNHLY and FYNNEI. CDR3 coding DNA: TGTGCCAGAACGGACAGTGGCACAGATACGCAGTATTTT. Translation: CARTDSGTDTQYF. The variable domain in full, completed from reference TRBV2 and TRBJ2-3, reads EPEVTQTPSHQVTQMGQEVILRCVPISNHLYFYWYRQILGQKVEFLVSFYNNEISEKSEIFDDQFSVERPDGSNFTLKIRSTKLEDSAMYFCARTDSGTDTQYFGPGTRLTVL.